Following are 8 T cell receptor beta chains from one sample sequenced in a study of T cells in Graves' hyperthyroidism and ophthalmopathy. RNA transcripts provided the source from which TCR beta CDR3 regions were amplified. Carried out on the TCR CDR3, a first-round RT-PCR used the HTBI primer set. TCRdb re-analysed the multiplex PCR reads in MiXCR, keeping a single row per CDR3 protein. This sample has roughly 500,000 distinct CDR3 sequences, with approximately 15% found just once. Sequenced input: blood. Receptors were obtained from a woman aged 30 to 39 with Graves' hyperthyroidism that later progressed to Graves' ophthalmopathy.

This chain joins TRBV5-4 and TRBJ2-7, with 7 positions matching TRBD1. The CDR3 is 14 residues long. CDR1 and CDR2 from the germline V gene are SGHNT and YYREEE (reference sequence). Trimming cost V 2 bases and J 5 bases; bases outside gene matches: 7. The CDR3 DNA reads TGTGCCAGCAGCTTTAACAGGGGATGGAACGAGCAGTACTTC. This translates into CASSFNRGWNEQYF.

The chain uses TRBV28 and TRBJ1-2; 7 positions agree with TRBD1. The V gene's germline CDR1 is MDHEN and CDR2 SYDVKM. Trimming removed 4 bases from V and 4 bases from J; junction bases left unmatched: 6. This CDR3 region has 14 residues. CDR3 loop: CASSSGTAVYGYTF. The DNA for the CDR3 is TGTGCCAGCAGTTCAGGGACAGCAGTCTATGGCTACACCTTC.

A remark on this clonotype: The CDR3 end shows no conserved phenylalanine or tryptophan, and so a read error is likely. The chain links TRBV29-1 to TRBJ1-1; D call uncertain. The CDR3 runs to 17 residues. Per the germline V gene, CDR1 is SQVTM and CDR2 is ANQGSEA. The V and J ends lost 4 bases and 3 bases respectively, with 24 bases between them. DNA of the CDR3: TGCAGCGTTGTCTCAGCTCCTATCCGTACTGCAGACACTGAAGCTTTCTGT. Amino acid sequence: CSVVSAPIRTADTEAFC.

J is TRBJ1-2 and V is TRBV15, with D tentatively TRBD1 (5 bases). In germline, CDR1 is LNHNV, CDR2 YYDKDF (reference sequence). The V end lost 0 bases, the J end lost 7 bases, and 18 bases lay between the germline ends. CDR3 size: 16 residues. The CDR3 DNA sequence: TGTGCCACCAGCAGAGATCTGTCAGGCAGGGACTCTGGCTACACCTTC. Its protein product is CATSRDLSGRDSGYTF.

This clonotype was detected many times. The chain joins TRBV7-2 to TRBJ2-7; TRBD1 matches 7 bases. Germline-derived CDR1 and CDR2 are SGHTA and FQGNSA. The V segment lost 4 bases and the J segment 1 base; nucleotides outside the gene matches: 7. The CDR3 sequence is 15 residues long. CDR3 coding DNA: TGTGCCAGCAGCTCTTATTCGGGACAGTCCTACGAGCAGTACTTC. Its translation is CASSSYSGQSYEQYF. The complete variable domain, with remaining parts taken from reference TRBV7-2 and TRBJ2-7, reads GAGVSQSPSNKVTEKGKDVELRCDPISGHTALYWYRQSLGQGLEFLIYFQGNSAPDKSGLPSDRFSAERTGGSVSTLTIQRTQQEDSAVYLCASSSYSGQSYEQYFGPGTRLTVT.

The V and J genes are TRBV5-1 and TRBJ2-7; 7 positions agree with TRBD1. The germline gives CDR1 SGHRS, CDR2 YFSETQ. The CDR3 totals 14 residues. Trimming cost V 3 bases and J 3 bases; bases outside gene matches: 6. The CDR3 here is CASSSGQLDYEQYF. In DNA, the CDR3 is TGCGCCAGCAGCTCGGGACAGTTAGACTACGAGCAGTACTTC.

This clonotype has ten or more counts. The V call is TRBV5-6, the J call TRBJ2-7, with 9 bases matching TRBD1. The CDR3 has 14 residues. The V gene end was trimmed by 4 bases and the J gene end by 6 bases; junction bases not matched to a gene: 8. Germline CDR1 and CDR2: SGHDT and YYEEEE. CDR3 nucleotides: TGTGCCAGCAGCCTTTTACAGGGGGCCAGCGAGCAGTACTTC. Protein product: CASSLLQGASEQYF.

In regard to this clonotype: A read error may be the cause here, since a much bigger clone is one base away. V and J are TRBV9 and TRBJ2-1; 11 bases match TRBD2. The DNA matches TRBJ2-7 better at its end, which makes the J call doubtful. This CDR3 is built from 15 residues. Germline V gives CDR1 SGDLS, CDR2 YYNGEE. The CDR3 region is CASSASGRSDNEQYF. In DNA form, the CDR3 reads TGTGCCAGCAGCGCTAGCGGGAGGAGTGACAATGAGCAGTACTTC.